The following is a TCR beta chain sequence with its context. The CDR3 totals 12 residues. Germline V gives CDR1 SGHDN, CDR2 FVKESK. Trimming removed 2 bases from V and 5 bases from J, with 6 bases in between. The source of the sample is a study of blood T cell repertoires in COVID-19. The wider study: COVID-19 samples collected from the United States, Italy and Spain covered acute and convalescent phases. Sources were T cells, B-cell-depleted T cells, or PBMCs; the material itself was cDNA or gDNA.

Source study methods: From reference gene primer amplification, estimates of nucleated cell counts were derived. Sequenced by immunoSEQ multiplex PCR; TCRdb stores in-frame clones only, minus some. That table gives V, J and clone size, and the DNA gave D and trimming. This table holds about 50,000 clones, 70% to 85% found once. The chain uses TRBV14 and TRBJ2-5; D not resolved. Sequenced material: peripheral blood. This TCR came from a man in his 70s with active COVID-19. The CDR3 region is CASSQSVETQYF. The CDR3 region has the DNA TGTGCCAGCAGCCAATCTGTGGAGACCCAGTACTTC.